Below are 15 T cell receptor beta chains sequenced from a single sample in a study of blood T cells in healthy people across ages (dated by TCRdb to between 2014 and 2017). The library relied on 5' RACE. Sequencer: Illumina HiSeq 2500. A second PCR of roughly 6 to 11 cycles was run with a J-beta primer mix and a sample-barcoded 5' primer. TCRdb ran its own pipeline on the public reads, namely fastp trimming at Q25 and MiXCR clone calling, and kept in-frame beta chains. Records with the same CDR3 protein are collapsed into one entry carrying the most frequent genes and DNA. The sample table shows about 770,000 distinct CDR3 sequences, and approximately 48% are seen once. Roughly 18% of the sample lies in the top ten. The sequenced sample was blood. The receptor set was obtained from a man in his 60s in good health.

Of note for this clonotype: One end of the junction fails to match germline, which may point to a read error. This sequence joins TRBV6-6 and TRBJ1-2; no clear D. The CDR3 runs 12 residues. The V gene's germline CDR1 is MNHNY and CDR2 SVGAGI (reference sequence). The CDR3 region is CATSYSIYGYTF. The CDR3 DNA follows: TGTGCCACCAGTTACTCAATTTATGGCTACACCTTC.

J is TRBJ1-6 and V is TRBV3-1; TRBD1 aligns across 8 bases. The ends lost 3 bases at V and 14 bases at J; junction bases unmatched: 9. The CDR3 runs 14 residues. Germline V CDR1 and CDR2: LGHDT, YNNKEL (reference sequence). The CDR3 DNA reads TGTGCCAGCAGCCAGGGACAGGCCGTCGGAGCCCTCCACTTT. It encodes CASSQGQAVGALHF.

This chain connects TRBV7-8 to TRBJ2-5; D perhaps matches TRBD1 (6 bases). The tail of the sequence fits TRBJ2-7 better, so the J call may be wrong. The CDR3 is 15 residues long. The V gene's germline CDR1 is SGHVS and CDR2 FQNEAQ. The CDR3 loop reads CASSLEGWGQNEQYF. CDR3 coding DNA: TGTGCCAGCAGCTTAGAGGGTTGGGGGCAGAACGAGCAGTACTTC.

The CDR3 sequence is CSVTTGTGGYEQYF. CDR3 sequence (DNA): TGCAGCGTAACCACCGGGACAGGGGGCTACGAGCAGTACTTC. V is TRBV29-1 and J is TRBJ2-7, with 11 bases fitting TRBD1. The length of the CDR3 is 14 residues. Germline CDR1 and CDR2: SQVTM and ANQGSEA. V lost 6 bases and J lost 3; bases outside the gene matches: 7.

As concerns this clonotype: One end of the junction varies from germline; a read error may be responsible. This chain's CDR3 is CASSQASVSSYERYF. In DNA form, the CDR3 reads TGTGCCAGCAGCCAAGCTAGCGTAAGTTCCTACGAGCGGTACTTC. This chain joins TRBV3-1 and TRBJ2-7; TRBD2 is a possible D gene (6 bases). Germline lookup yields CDR1 LGHDT and CDR2 YNNKEL (reference sequence). This CDR3 has 15 amino acids.

This clonotype occurred a few times. The rearrangement joins TRBV18 to TRBJ2-5; 9 bases line up with TRBD1. The CDR3 extends over 15 amino acids. Germline V gene lookup returns CDR1 KGHSH and CDR2 LQKENI. The V gene end was trimmed by 4 bases and the J gene end by 6 bases; junction bases not matched to a gene: 9. Written as DNA, the CDR3 is TGTGCCAGCTCACTAGACACAGGGGGCAGAAAGACCCAGTACTTC. Residues: CASSLDTGGRKTQYF.

This clonotype was observed a few times. The chain employs TRBV29-1 and TRBJ1-2; unclear D gene. Deletions cut 4 bases from V and 6 bases from J, with 6 bases between. The CDR3 has 10 amino acids. Looked up from germline, CDR1 is SQVTM and CDR2 is ANQGSEA. CDR3 in amino acids: CSVAVNGYTF. Written as DNA, the CDR3 is TGCAGCGTTGCCGTAAATGGCTACACCTTC.

There are many counts of this clonotype. The chain has TRBV4-1 and TRBJ2-7; 8 bases are a match to TRBD1. The CDR3 runs to 16 residues. CDR1 MGHRA and CDR2 YSYEKL come from the germline V gene. J was trimmed by 3 bases and V by 1 base; bases with no gene match: 8. CDR3 in DNA: TGCGCCAGCAGCCAAGGGGACAGACAGGGGTTCTACGAGCAGTACTTC. Translating gives CASSQGDRQGFYEQYF.

This chain joins TRBV6-6 and TRBJ2-3; D tentatively fits TRBD1 or TRBD2 (6 bases each). CDR1 MNHNY and CDR2 SVGAGI come from the germline V gene (reference sequence). The ends were cut back, 6 bases at V and 3 bases at J, with 16 bases in the middle. The CDR3 totals 15 residues. The CDR3 DNA reads TGTGCCAGCAGATATTGGGGGGCACCAACAGATACGCAGTATTTT. Residues: CASRYWGAPTDTQYF.

V is TRBV18 and J is TRBJ2-1, with 15 bases that match TRBD2. Germline CDR1 reads KGHSH; CDR2 reads LQKENI. This CDR3 region has 19 residues. Germline trimming cut 1 base from V and 0 bases from J; bases unmatched to any gene: 4. CDR3: CASSPLGLAGGSSYNEQFF. In DNA form, the CDR3 reads TGTGCCAGCTCACCACTAGGACTAGCGGGGGGGAGCTCCTACAATGAGCAGTTCTTC.

The chain is built from TRBV6-2 or TRBV6-3 and TRBJ2-6; D is uncertain. The CDR3 loop spans 15 amino acids. Germline V gene sequence: CDR1 MNHEY, CDR2 SVGEGT. Trimming took 7 bases from V and 2 from J, leaving 12 bases between them. As DNA, the CDR3 is TGTGCCAGCAAAGGATGGGAAGCTGGGGCCAACGTCCTGACTTTC. Encoded protein: CASKGWEAGANVLTF.

V is TRBV7-9 and J is TRBJ2-2; 9 nucleotides match TRBD2. Germline lookup yields CDR1 SEHNR and CDR2 FQNEAQ (reference sequence). CDR3 length: 15 amino acids. Trimming at V came to 5 bases and at J to 6 bases, leaving 7 bases not matched to a gene. The CDR3 sequence: CASSPGGTSSGELFF. The CDR3 region has the DNA TGTGCCAGCAGCCCCGGCGGGACTAGCTCCGGGGAGCTGTTTTTT. Full variable domain (rest looked up from reference TRBV7-9 and TRBJ2-2): DTGVSQNPRHKITKRGQNVTFRCDPISEHNRLYWYRQTLGQGPEFLTYFQNEAQLEKSRLLSDRFSAERPKGSFSTLEIQRTEQGDSAMYLCASSPGGTSSGELFFGEGSRLTVL.

This clonotype was observed many times. The gene calls are TRBV6-2 or TRBV6-3 and TRBJ2-4; a possible D gene is TRBD1 (6 bases). The CDR3 sequence is 17 residues long. Germline V gene lookup returns CDR1 MNHEY and CDR2 SVGEGT. The ends were cut back, 6 bases at V and 7 bases at J, with 25 bases in the middle. CDR3: CASSQPPLRTERNIQYF. The CDR3 DNA follows: TGTGCCAGCAGCCAACCCCCACTCAGGACAGAGCGGAACATTCAGTACTTC.

This chain uses TRBV27 with TRBJ2-4, with TRBD2 matching 9 bases. Germline CDR1 MNHEY, CDR2 SMNVEV (reference sequence). The CDR3 is 14 amino acids. The V and J ends lost 5 bases and 13 bases, in that order; junction bases with no gene match: 12. CDR3 bases: TGTGCCAGCAGTACTTCTGGACTAGCGTGGGGGCAGTACTTC. It codes for CASSTSGLAWGQYF.

A few counts support this clonotype. The chain joins TRBV7-2 to TRBJ2-7, with 8 bases lining up with TRBD2. The CDR3 contains 15 residues. The germline CDR1 and CDR2 sequences are SGHTA and FQGNSA. Trimming at V came to 2 bases and at J to 4 bases, leaving 7 bases not matched to a gene. In DNA form, the CDR3 reads TGTGCCAGCAGCTTAAATGCGGGGGGCATATACGAGCAGTACTTC. Its protein is CASSLNAGGIYEQYF.